The T cell receptor beta chain described here comes from a study of blood T cell repertoires in COVID-19. In its sample, this clone was seen a few times. The data were produced by immunoSEQ multiplex PCR, yet TCRdb's version contains in-frame clones alone and is incomplete. The sample includes 130,000 to 150,000 clones, about 87% of them seen just once. The sample was peripheral blood. This receptor was identified in a man aged 45-60 years who had recovered from COVID-19.

In DNA, the CDR3 is TGCGCCAGCAGCCAAGATCCCGCCGGGGGGCCTACAGATACGCAGTATTTT. It encodes CASSQDPAGGPTDTQYF. The chain carries TRBV4-3 and TRBJ2-3, with TRBD2 as a possible D gene (7 bases). Between the trimmed V and J ends, which lost 0 bases and 3 bases, there was a span of 16 bases. This CDR3 has 17 residues. Germline V gene sequence: CDR1 LGHNA, CDR2 YSLEER.